Listed below are T cell receptor beta chains from one sample, sequenced in a study of T cells in Graves' hyperthyroidism and ophthalmopathy. TCRdb processed the multiplex PCR reads anew with MiXCR; each CDR3 protein has one entry. The sample gives some 300,000 distinct CDR3 sequences, around 19% of which show up once; roughly 39% is in the top ten. The specimen sequenced was blood. The origin of the receptors is a man between 50 and 59 years old with Graves' ophthalmopathy. CDR3s include the opening cysteine and the closing phenylalanine or tryptophan. Each record gives: V gene, CDR3 length, D gene, clone size, J gene, CDR3 protein, CDR3 DNA. D genes are given only for firm matches. Size is stated for part of the rows, as once, few or many counts, or as a class when the clone is expanded.

>TRBV3-1|14|-|many|TRBJ1-2
CASSQFGHNYGYTF
TGTGCCAGCAGCCAATTCGGACACAACTATGGCTACACCTTC
>TRBV20-1|17|-|few|TRBJ2-7
CSARAGRGGFTLYEQYF
TGCAGTGCTAGAGCTGGGCGGGGAGGATTCACTCTCTACGAGCAGTACTTC
>TRBV20-1|12|TRBD1|-|TRBJ1-2
CTLQGSNYGYTF
TGCACTTTACAGGGGTCCAACTATGGCTACACCTTC
>TRBV28|15|TRBD2|-|TRBJ2-3
CASTPLADSTDTQYF
TGTGCCAGCACCCCTCTAGCGGACAGCACAGATACGCAGTATTTT
>TRBV5-1|15|-|-|TRBJ2-3
CASSLGGPNTDTQYF
TGCGCCAGCAGCTTGGGAGGGCCAAACACAGATACGCAGTATTTT
>TRBV7-6|13|-|-|TRBJ2-7
CASSHGQQHEQYF
TGTGCCAGCAGCCACGGACAGCAACACGAGCAGTACTTC
>TRBV20-1|12|-|few|TRBJ1-2
CSAYDTNYGYTF
TGCAGTGCTTACGACACGAACTATGGCTACACCTTC
>TRBV5-5|17|TRBD2|-|TRBJ2-1
CASSLSSGRDSYNEQFF
TGTGCCAGCAGCTTGTCTAGCGGGAGAGATTCCTACAATGAGCAGTTCTTC
>TRBV10-3|16|TRBD2|few|TRBJ2-3
CAITGTSGSTTDTQYF
TGTGCCATCACCGGGACTAGCGGGAGCACCACAGATACGCAGTATTTT
>TRBV4-2|17|TRBD2|few|TRBJ2-7
CASSQGIGRELSYEQYF
TGTGCCAGCAGCCAAGGGATCGGGAGGGAGTTGTCCTACGAGCAGTACTTC
>TRBV12-3/TRBV12-4|14|-|-|TRBJ2-2
CASSLNGDTGELFF
TGTGCCAGCAGTTTAAATGGAGACACCGGGGAGCTGTTTTTT
>TRBV6-1|14|TRBD2|-|TRBJ2-2
CASRIAGGNGELFF
TGTGCCAGCAGAATAGCGGGAGGGAACGGGGAGCTGTTTTTT
>TRBV11-1|15|-|many|TRBJ2-1
CASTTGVVGYNEQFF
TGTGCCAGCACCACGGGGGTAGTAGGGTACAATGAGCAGTTCTTC
>TRBV19|14|-|-|TRBJ1-2
CASSILQGLYGYTF
TGTGCCAGTAGTATCCTACAGGGTCTCTATGGCTACACCTTC
>TRBV6-1|18|TRBD1|many|TRBJ2-7
CASSPTGGQGAMIYEQYF
TGTGCCAGCAGTCCAACAGGGGGACAGGGGGCTATGATCTACGAGCAGTACTTC
>TRBV20-1|15|TRBD2|many|TRBJ2-5
CSARDAVRGSETQYF
TGCAGTGCTAGAGATGCGGTTCGCGGGAGTGAGACCCAGTACTTC
>TRBV7-2|14|TRBD2|many|TRBJ2-3
CASSSGGVTDTQYF
TGTGCCAGCAGCTCTGGGGGGGTGACAGATACGCAGTATTTT
>TRBV19|16|TRBD2|-|TRBJ2-1
CASSIGTSTHYNEQFF
TGTGCCAGTAGTATAGGGACTAGCACTCATTACAATGAGCAGTTCTTC
>TRBV5-1|14|-|few|TRBJ1-1
CASRKEAAATEAFF
TGCGCCAGCAGAAAGGAGGCTGCCGCCACTGAAGCTTTCTTT
>TRBV18|14|-|many|TRBJ1-1
CASSEGLKGTEAFF
TGTGCCAGCTCGGAGGGACTTAAAGGCACTGAAGCTTTCTTT